The clone carrying this T cell receptor (beta chain) has more than one count but fewer than ten. Its antigen is not identified. The data were obtained in a study of post-analysis software for immune sequencing data. Overall study findings and caveats: Same-batch preparations were strongly co-clustered by F measure. Multiple sclerosis patients showed significantly lower normalized Chao1 diversity than controls did.

The TCR beta cDNA libraries carried unique molecular identifiers. A population of roughly 1 to 11 million T cells gave rise to roughly 490,000 cDNA molecules. TCRdb re-analysed the PCR reads in MiXCR, keeping a single row per CDR3 protein. The sample shows roughly 410,000 distinct CDR3 sequences, roughly 38% of them seen only once. The clonotype comes from a girl aged 10 to 17 with multiple sclerosis. The source material was blood.

The CDR3 DNA reads TGTGCCAGCAGCCAAGCCCCCTCGAACACCGGGGAGCTGTTTTTT. Translation gives CASSQAPSNTGELFF. V gene TRBV3-1 combines with J gene TRBJ2-2, with D hard to call. The germline CDR1 and CDR2 sequences are LGHDT and YNNKEL (reference sequence). The V gene lost 1 base and the J gene lost 0 bases, with 6 bases spanning the gap. This CDR3 has 15 amino acids. Full variable domain (missing parts from reference TRBV3-1 and TRBJ2-2): DTAVSQTPKYLVTQMGNDKSIKCEQNLGHDTMYWYKQDSKKFLKIMFSYNNKELIINETVPNRFSPKSPDKAHLNLHINSLELGDSAVYFCASSQAPSNTGELFFGEGSRLTVL.